The present TCR beta chain was sequenced within a study of post-analysis software for immune sequencing data. As for this clonotype: What it recognizes is unknown. This may stem from a read error, because a much larger clone lies one nucleotide away.

Built from TCR beta cDNA, the libraries had unique molecular identifiers in them. The authors obtained roughly 0.5 million cDNA molecules from approximately 1 to 10 million T cells. TCRdb re-called the PCR reads through MiXCR, storing one row per CDR3 protein. The profile covers 750,000 to 950,000 distinct CDR3 sequences, with around 42% appearing a single time and roughly 5% taken by the ten largest. Study conclusions and caveats: Among multiple sclerosis patients, normalized Chao1 diversity was significantly below that of controls. Higher frequency in patients than in controls was seen for roughly five TRBV segments, with TRBV5-6, TRBV5-1 and TRBV20-1 among them.

The germline gives CDR1 SNHLY, CDR2 FYNNEI. The CDR3 runs to 15 residues. The TCR originated in a girl aged 5 to 17 with multiple sclerosis. Sequences were obtained from blood. The chain is built from TRBV2 and TRBJ2-7, with 8 bases lining up with TRBD2. The J call may be in error: the DNA end matches TRBJ2-5 better. The CDR3 DNA reads TGTGTCAGCAGTGCCCTAGCGGGCGCTCCAGGGACCCAGTACTTC. Translating it yields CVSSALAGAPGTQYF.